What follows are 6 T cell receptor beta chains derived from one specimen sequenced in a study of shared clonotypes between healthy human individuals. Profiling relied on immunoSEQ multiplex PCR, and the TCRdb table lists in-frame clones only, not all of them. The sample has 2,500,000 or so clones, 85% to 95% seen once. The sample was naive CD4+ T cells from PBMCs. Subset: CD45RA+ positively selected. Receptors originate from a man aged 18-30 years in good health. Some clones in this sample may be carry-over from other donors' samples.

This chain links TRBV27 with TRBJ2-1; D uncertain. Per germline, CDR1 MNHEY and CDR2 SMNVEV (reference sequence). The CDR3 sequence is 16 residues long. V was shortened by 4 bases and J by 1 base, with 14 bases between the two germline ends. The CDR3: CASSSLSRASYNEQFF. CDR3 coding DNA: TGTGCCAGCAGTTCACTCTCTAGAGCTTCCTACAATGAGCAGTTCTTC.

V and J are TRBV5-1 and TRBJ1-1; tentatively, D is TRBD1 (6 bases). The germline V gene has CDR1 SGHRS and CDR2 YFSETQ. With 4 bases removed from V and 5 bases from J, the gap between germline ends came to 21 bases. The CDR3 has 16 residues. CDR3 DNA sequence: TGCGCCAGCAGCCCGGGGGGAAACAGGGCGGTGACTGAAGCTTTCTTT. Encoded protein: CASSPGGNRAVTEAFF. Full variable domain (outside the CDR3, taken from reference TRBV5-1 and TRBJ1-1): KAGVTQTPRYLIKTRGQQVTLSCSPISGHRSVSWYQQTPGQGLQFLFEYFSETQRNKGNFPGRFSGRQFSNSRSEMNVSTLELGDSALYLCASSPGGNRAVTEAFFGQGTRLTVV.

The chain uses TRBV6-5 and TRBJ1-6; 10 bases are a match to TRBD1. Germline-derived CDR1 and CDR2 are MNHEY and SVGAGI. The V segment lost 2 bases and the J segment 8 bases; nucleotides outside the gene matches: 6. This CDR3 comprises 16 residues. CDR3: CASSYRQGAADSPLHF. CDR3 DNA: TGTGCCAGCAGTTACCGACAGGGGGCAGCGGATTCACCCCTCCACTTT.

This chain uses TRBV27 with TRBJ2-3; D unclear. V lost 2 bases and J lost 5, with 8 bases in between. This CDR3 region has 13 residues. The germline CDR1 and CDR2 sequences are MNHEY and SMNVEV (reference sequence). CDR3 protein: CASSLDRGDTQYF. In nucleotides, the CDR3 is TGTGCCAGCAGTTTAGACCGTGGAGATACGCAGTATTTT.

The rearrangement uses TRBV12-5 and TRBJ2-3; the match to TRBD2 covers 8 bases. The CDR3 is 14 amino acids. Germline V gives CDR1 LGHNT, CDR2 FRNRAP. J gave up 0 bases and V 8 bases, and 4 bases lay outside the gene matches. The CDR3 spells CASLSGGSTDTQYF. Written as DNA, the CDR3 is TGTGCTAGTCTATCGGGAGGGAGCACAGATACGCAGTATTTT.

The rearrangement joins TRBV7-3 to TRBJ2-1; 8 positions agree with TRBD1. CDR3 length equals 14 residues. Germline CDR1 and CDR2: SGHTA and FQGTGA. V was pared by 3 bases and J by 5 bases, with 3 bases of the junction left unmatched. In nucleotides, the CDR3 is TGTGCCAGCAGCTTCAGACAGGGGCACAATGAGCAGTTCTTC. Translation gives CASSFRQGHNEQFF.